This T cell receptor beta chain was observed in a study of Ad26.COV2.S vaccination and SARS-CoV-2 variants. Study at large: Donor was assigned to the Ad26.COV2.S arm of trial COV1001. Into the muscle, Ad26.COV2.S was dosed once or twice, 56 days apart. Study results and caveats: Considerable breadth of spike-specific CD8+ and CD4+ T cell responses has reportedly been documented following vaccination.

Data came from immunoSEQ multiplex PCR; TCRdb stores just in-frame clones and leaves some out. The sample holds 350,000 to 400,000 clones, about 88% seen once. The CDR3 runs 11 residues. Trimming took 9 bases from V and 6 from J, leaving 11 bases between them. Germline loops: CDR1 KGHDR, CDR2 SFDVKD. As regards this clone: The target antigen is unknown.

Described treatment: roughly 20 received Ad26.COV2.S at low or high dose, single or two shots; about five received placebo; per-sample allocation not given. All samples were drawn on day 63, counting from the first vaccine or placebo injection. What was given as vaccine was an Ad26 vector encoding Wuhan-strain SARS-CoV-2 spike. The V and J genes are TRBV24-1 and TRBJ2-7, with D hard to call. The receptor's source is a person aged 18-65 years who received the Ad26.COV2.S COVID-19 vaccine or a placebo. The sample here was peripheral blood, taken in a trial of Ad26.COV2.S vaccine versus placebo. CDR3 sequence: CATLPECEQYF. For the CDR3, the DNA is TGTGCCACCCTTCCTGAGTGCGAGCAGTACTTC.